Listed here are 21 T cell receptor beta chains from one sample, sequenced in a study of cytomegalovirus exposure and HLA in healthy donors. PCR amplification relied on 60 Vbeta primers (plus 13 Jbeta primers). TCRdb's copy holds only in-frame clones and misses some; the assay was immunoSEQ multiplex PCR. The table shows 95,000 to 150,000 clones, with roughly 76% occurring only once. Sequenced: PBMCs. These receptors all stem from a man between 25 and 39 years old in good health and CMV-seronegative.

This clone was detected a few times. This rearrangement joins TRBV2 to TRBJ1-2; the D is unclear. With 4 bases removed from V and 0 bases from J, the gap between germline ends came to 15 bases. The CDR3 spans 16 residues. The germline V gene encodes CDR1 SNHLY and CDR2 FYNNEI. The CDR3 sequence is CASSVGGRGANYGYTF. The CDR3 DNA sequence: TGTGCCAGCAGTGTTGGAGGGCGAGGAGCTAACTATGGCTACACCTTC.

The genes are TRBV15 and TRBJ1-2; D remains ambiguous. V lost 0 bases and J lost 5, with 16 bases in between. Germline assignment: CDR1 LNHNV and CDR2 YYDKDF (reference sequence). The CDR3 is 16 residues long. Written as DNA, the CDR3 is TGTGCCACCAGCAGAGATCGGAGAGGGTTGTTGTATGGCTACACCTTC. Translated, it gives CATSRDRRGLLYGYTF.

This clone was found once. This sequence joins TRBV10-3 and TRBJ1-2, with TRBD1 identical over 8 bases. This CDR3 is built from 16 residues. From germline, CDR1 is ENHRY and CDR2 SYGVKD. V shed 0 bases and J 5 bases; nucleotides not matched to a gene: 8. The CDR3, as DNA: TGTGCCATCAGTGAGTCCGAGAGACAGGGGCATTATGGCTACACCTTC. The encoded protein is CAISESERQGHYGYTF.

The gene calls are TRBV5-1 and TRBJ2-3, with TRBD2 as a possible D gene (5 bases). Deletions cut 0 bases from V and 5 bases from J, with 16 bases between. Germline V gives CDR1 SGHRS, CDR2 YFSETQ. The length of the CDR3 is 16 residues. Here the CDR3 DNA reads TGCGCCAGCAGCTTGGCCGTGTCGGGGTGGGGAGATACGCAGTATTTT. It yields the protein CASSLAVSGWGDTQYF.

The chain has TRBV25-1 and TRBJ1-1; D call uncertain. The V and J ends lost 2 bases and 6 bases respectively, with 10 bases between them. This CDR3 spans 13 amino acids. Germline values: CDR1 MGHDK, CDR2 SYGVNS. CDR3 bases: TGTGCCAGCAGTGAAATGGGCCGCGCTGAAGCTTTCTTT. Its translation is CASSEMGRAEAFF.

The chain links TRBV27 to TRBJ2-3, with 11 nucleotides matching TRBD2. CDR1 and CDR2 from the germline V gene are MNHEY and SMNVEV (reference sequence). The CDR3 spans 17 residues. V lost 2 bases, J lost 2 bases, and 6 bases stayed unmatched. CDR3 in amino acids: CASSLLLAGGPTDTQYF. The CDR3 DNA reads TGTGCCAGCAGTTTACTTCTAGCGGGGGGACCCACAGATACGCAGTATTTT.

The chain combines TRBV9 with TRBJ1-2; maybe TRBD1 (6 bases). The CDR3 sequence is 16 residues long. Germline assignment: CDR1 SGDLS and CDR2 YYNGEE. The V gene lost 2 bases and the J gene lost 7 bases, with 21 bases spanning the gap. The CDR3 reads CASSVGGGRVLGGYTF. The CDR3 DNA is TGTGCCAGCAGCGTCGGCGGGGGGCGCGTTTTGGGTGGCTACACCTTC. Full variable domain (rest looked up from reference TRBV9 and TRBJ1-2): DSGVTQTPKHLITATGQRVTLRCSPRSGDLSVYWYQQSLDQGLQFLIQYYNGEERAKGNILERFSAQQFPDLHSELNLSSLELGDSALYFCASSVGGGRVLGGYTFGSGTRLTVV.

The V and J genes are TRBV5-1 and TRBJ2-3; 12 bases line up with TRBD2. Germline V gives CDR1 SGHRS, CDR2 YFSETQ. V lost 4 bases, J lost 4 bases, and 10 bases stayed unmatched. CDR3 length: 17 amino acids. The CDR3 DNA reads TGCGCCAGCAGCCTGACCGGACTAGCGGGGCTGGCAGATACGCAGTATTTT. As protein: CASSLTGLAGLADTQYF. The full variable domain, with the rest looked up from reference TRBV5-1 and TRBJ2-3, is KAGVTQTPRYLIKTRGQQVTLSCSPISGHRSVSWYQQTPGQGLQFLFEYFSETQRNKGNFPGRFSGRQFSNSRSEMNVSTLELGDSALYLCASSLTGLAGLADTQYFGPGTRLTVL.

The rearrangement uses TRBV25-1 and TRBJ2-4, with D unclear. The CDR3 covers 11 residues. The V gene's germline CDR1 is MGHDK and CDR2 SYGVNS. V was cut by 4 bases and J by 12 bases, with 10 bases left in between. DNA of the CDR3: TGTGCCAGCAGTGCCGGGTTCGGTCAGTACTTC. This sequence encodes CASSAGFGQYF.

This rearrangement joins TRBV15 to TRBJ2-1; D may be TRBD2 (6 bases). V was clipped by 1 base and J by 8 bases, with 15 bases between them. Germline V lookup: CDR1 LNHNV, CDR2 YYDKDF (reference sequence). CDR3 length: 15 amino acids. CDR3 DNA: TGTGCCACCAGCAGAGCGGCAGGCGGGGTCGATGAGCAGTTCTTC. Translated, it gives CATSRAAGGVDEQFF.

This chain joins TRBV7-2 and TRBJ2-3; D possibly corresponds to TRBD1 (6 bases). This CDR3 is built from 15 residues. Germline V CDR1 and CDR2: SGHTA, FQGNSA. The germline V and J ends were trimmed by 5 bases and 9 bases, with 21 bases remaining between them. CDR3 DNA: TGTGCCAGCAGCGCCCCGCAGCCACCCACAGGGACGCAGTATTTT. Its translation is CASSAPQPPTGTQYF.

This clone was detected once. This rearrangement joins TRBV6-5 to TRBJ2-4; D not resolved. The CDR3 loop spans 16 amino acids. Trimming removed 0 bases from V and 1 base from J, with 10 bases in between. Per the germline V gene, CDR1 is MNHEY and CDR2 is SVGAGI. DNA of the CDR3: TGTGCCAGCAGTTACTCACCAGGCACGGCCAAAAACATTCAGTACTTC. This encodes CASSYSPGTAKNIQYF.

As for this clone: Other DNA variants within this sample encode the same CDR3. CDR3 region: CASSLEGQGNYGYTF. CDR3 nucleotides: TGCGCCAGCAGCTTGGAGGGACAGGGTAACTATGGCTACACCTTC. This chain connects TRBV5-1 to TRBJ1-2; 9 bases are shared with TRBD1. The junction had 1 base not matched to a gene; V was cut back by 0 bases and J by 1 base. Per the germline V gene, CDR1 is SGHRS and CDR2 is YFSETQ. This CDR3 is built from 15 residues.

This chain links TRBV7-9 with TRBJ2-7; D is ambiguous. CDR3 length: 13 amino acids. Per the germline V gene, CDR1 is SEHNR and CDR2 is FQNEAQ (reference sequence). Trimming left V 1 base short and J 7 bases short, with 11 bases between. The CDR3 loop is CASSLEPSVEQYF. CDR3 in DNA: TGTGCCAGCAGCTTAGAACCTTCGGTGGAGCAGTACTTC.

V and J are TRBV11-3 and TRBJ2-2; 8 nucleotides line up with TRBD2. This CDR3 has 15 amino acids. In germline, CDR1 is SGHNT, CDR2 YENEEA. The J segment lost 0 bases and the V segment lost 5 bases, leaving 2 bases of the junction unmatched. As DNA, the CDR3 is TGTGCCAGCAGCCCCGGGGGGGCGAACACCGGGGAGCTGTTTTTT. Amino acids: CASSPGGANTGELFF. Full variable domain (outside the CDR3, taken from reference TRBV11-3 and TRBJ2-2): EAGVVQSPRYKIIEKKQPVAFWCNPISGHNTLYWYLQNLGQGPELLIRYENEEAVDDSQLPKDRFSAERLKGVDSTLKIQPAELGDSAVYLCASSPGGANTGELFFGEGSRLTVL.

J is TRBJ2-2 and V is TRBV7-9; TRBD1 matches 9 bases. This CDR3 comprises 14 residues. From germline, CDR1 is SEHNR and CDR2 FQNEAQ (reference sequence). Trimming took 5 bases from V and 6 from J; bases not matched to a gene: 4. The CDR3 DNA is TGTGCCAGCAGCGCGTGGACAGGGGCCGGGGAGCTGTTTTTT. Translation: CASSAWTGAGELFF. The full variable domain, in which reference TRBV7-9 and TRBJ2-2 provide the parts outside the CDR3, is DTGVSQNPRHKITKRGQNVTFRCDPISEHNRLYWYRQTLGQGPEFLTYFQNEAQLEKSRLLSDRFSAERPKGSFSTLEIQRTEQGDSAMYLCASSAWTGAGELFFGEGSRLTVL.

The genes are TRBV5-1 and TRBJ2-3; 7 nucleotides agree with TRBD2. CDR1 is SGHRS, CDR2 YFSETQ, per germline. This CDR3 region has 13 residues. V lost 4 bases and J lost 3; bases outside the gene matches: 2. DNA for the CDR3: TGCGCCAGCAGCAGGGAGGGGACAGATACGCAGTATTTT. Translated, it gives CASSREGTDTQYF. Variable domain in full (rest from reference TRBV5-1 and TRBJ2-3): KAGVTQTPRYLIKTRGQQVTLSCSPISGHRSVSWYQQTPGQGLQFLFEYFSETQRNKGNFPGRFSGRQFSNSRSEMNVSTLELGDSALYLCASSREGTDTQYFGPGTRLTVL.

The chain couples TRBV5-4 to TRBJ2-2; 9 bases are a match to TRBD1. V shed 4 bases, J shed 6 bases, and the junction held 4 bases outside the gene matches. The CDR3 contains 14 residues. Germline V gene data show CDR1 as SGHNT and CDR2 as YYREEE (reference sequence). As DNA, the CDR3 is TGTGCCAGCAGCCTCGGACAGGGGTCCGGGGAGCTGTTTTTT. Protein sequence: CASSLGQGSGELFF. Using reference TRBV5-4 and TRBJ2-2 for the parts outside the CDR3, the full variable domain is ETGVTQSPTHLIKTRGQQVTLRCSSQSGHNTVSWYQQALGQGPQFIFQYYREEENGRGNFPPRFSGLQFPNYSSELNVNALELDDSALYLCASSLGQGSGELFFGEGSRLTVL.

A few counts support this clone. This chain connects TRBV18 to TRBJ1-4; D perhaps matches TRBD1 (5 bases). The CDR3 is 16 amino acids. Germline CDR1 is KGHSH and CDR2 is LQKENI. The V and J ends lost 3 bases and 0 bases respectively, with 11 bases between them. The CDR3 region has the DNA TGTGCCAGCTCACCGAACGGGGGGGCAACTAATGAAAAACTGTTTTTT. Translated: CASSPNGGATNEKLFF.

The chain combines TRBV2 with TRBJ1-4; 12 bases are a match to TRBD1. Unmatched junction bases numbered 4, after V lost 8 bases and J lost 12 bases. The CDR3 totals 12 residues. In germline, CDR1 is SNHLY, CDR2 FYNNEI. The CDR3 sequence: CASGTGGDELFF. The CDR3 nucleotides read TGTGCCAGCGGGACAGGGGGCGATGAACTGTTTTTT.

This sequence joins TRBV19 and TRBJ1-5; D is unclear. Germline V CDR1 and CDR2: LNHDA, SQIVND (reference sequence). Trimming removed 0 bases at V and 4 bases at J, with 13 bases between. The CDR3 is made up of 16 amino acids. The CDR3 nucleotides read TGTGCCAGTAGTATAGATCCTCTAGGAAGAAATCAGCCCCAGCATTTT. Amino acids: CASSIDPLGRNQPQHF.